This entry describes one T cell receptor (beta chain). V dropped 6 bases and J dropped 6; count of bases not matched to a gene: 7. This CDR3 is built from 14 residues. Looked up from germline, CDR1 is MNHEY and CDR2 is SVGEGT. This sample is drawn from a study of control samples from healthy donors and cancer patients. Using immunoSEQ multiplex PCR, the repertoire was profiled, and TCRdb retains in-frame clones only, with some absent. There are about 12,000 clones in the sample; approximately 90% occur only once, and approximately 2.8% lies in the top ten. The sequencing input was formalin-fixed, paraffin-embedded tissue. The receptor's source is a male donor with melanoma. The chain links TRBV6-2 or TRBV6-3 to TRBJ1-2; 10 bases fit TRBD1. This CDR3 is CASSPDRGRDGYTF. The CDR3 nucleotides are TGTGCCAGCAGCCCCGACAGGGGGCGTGATGGCTACACCTTC.